Below, one T cell receptor beta chain is given with its context. What it binds is unknown. The data were taken from a study of vaccination and CD4 T cells after COVID-19. Study results and limitations: Convalescent patients were relatively few, and early post-infection timepoints were missing. Analysis of convalescent patients found that 304 of 307 vaccine-specific clones were spike mono-reactive. Among reactive clones from convalescent patients, a median 86.3% appeared only post-vaccination.

From the PCR reads, TCRdb called clonotypes with MiXCR, one entry per CDR3 protein. The sample includes about 15,000 distinct CDR3 sequences, 69% of them seen just once. This receptor was obtained from a human donor who had recovered from COVID-19. The sample in question was CD4+ T cells from blood, obtained after SARS-CoV-2 vaccination.

This chain's CDR3 is CASSRTSGAQDTQYF. The CDR3 coding sequence is TGTGCCAGCAGCAGGACTAGCGGGGCCCAAGATACGCAGTATTTT. This chain connects TRBV7-3 to TRBJ2-3, with TRBD2 matching over 12 bases. The length of the CDR3 is 15 residues. Trimming took 5 bases from V and 5 from J; bases not matched to a gene: 5. The V gene's germline CDR1 is SGHTA and CDR2 FQGTGA.